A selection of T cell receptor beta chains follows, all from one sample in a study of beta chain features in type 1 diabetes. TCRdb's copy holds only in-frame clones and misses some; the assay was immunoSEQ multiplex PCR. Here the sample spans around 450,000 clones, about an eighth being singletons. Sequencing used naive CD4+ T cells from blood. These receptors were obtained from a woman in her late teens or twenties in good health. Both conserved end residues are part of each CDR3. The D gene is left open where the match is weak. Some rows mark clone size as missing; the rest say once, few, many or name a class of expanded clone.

CASRFGRGMGTQYF TGTGCCAGCAGATTCGGCAGGGGGATGGGGACCCAGTACTTC TRBD1 TRBJ2-5 TRBV2 few
CASSRGSSYNEQFF TGTGCCAGTAGCAGGGGGAGCTCCTACAATGAGCAGTTCTTC TRBD1 TRBJ2-1 TRBV6-5 -
CASSQRQSGSGEQYF TGTGCCAGCAGCCAGAGACAGTCCGGATCGGGCGAGCAGTACTTC - TRBJ2-7 TRBV7-2 -
CASSRPGQGAHDTQYF TGTGCCAGCAGCCGCCCGGGACAGGGGGCCCATGATACGCAGTATTTT TRBD1 TRBJ2-3 TRBV4-2 -
CAWSKQTNTEAFF TGTGCCTGGAGTAAACAGACGAACACTGAAGCTTTCTTT - TRBJ1-1 TRBV30 -
CASSPTPGQGVFGGYTF TGCGCCAGCAGCCCAACCCCGGGACAGGGGGTGTTCGGTGGCTACACCTTC TRBD1 TRBJ1-2 TRBV4-1 few
CASSRMRDRTSYEQYF TGTGCCAGCAGCAGAATGAGGGACAGAACTTCCTACGAGCAGTACTTC - TRBJ2-7 TRBV21-1 few
CASMRQRYYEQYF TGTGCCAGCATGCGGCAGCGGTACTACGAGCAGTACTTC - TRBJ2-7 TRBV6-5 few
CASVASGETQYF TGTGCTAGTGTGGCTAGCGGAGAGACCCAGTACTTC TRBD2 TRBJ2-5 TRBV12-5 few
CASSNSGANVLTF TGTGCCAGCAGCAACTCTGGGGCCAACGTCCTGACTTTC - TRBJ2-6 TRBV2 few
CASSLRYSSYNEQFF TGTGCCAGCAGCCTCAGGTACAGCTCCTACAATGAGCAGTTCTTC - TRBJ2-1 TRBV14 few
CASSQRTSNQPQHF TGCGCCAGCAGCCAAAGAACCAGCAATCAGCCCCAGCATTTT - TRBJ1-5 TRBV4-1 -
CASSLDIGETQYF TGTGCCAGCAGCCTCGACATCGGGGAGACCCAGTACTTC - TRBJ2-5 TRBV6-5 -
CAWTPWSGITSYEQYF TGTGCCTGGACACCCTGGAGCGGGATAACTTCCTACGAGCAGTACTTC TRBD2 TRBJ2-7 TRBV30 -
CASSSIHRREAKNIQYF TGTGCCAGCAGCTCGATACACCGCAGGGAAGCCAAAAACATTCAGTACTTC - TRBJ2-4 TRBV7-9 many
CASARTGTGVNEQFF TGTGCCAGCGCTCGGACCGGGACAGGGGTCAATGAGCAGTTCTTC TRBD1 TRBJ2-1 TRBV7-2 -
CASSVLGSSYEQYF TGTGCCAGCAGCGTTTTGGGGAGCTCCTACGAGCAGTACTTC - TRBJ2-7 TRBV9 -
CASSFQLAGLETQYF TGTGCCAGCAGCTTTCAATTAGCGGGTTTGGAGACCCAGTACTTC TRBD2 TRBJ2-5 TRBV7-9 -
CASRWTGYTDTQYF TGCGCCAGCAGGTGGACAGGGTACACAGATACGCAGTATTTT TRBD1 TRBJ2-3 TRBV5-1 -
CASSPGGSGGSYEQYF TGTGCCAGCAGCCCAGGTGGAAGCGGGGGGTCCTACGAGCAGTACTTC TRBD2 TRBJ2-7 TRBV4-2 -
CAWSPGPNQPQHF TGTGCCTGGAGTCCCGGACCCAATCAGCCCCAGCATTTT - TRBJ1-5 TRBV30 few
CASSARSSGYTQYF TGTGCCAGCAGCGCCCGATCTAGCGGATATACGCAGTATTTT TRBD2 TRBJ2-3 TRBV9 -
CAWKDLWGDSSGNTIYF TGTGCCTGGAAGGATCTCTGGGGGGACAGCTCTGGAAACACCATATATTTT TRBD1 TRBJ1-3 TRBV30 few
CASSPNGYYEQYF TGTGCCAGCAGCCCAAACGGGTACTACGAGCAGTACTTC - TRBJ2-7 TRBV7-2 few
CASSFLSTASSYNEQFF TGTGCCAGCAGCTTCCTTAGCACGGCCAGCTCCTACAATGAGCAGTTCTTC - TRBJ2-1 TRBV9 few
CASSPTGSGANVLTF TGTGCCAGCAGTCCGACAGGATCTGGGGCCAACGTCCTGACTTTC - TRBJ2-6 TRBV2 few
CSVGGGTRTDTQYF TGCAGCGTTGGAGGGGGGACCCGCACAGATACGCAGTATTTT - TRBJ2-3 TRBV29-1 few
CASSEAGIGIPGANVLTF TGTGCCAGCAGTGAAGCGGGGATTGGGATTCCTGGGGCCAACGTCCTGACTTTC - TRBJ2-6 TRBV6-1 -
CASSKRRNLIYGYTF TGTGCCAGCAGCAAGCGGCGGAACCTAATTTATGGCTACACCTTC - TRBJ1-2 TRBV21-1 -
CSVVGRTALAGGDNEQFF TGCAGCGTTGTTGGTCGGACCGCGCTAGCGGGAGGGGACAATGAGCAGTTCTTC TRBD2 TRBJ2-1 TRBV29-1 -
CASRRDRLVEAFF TGTGCCAGCAGAAGGGACAGATTAGTTGAAGCTTTCTTT TRBD1 TRBJ1-1 TRBV27 -
CASSFDRARGETQYF TGTGCCAGCAGCTTTGACAGGGCTAGAGGAGAGACCCAGTACTTC TRBD1 TRBJ2-5 TRBV7-9 -
CASMEGTTNEKLFF TGTGCCAGCATGGAAGGGACTACGAATGAAAAACTGTTTTTT - TRBJ1-4 TRBV7-2 -
CASSPRTGYNEQFF TGTGCCAGCAGCCCGCGGACAGGTTACAATGAGCAGTTCTTC TRBD1 TRBJ2-1 TRBV5-8 few
CASSALQGGTRGYTF TGTGCCAGCAGTGCCCTTCAGGGAGGGACTCGAGGCTACACCTTC - TRBJ1-2 TRBV2 -
CASSQDRLAGETQYF TGTGCCAGCAGCCAAGATAGGCTAGCGGGGGAGACCCAGTACTTC TRBD2 TRBJ2-5 TRBV14 -
CATSAPGLTLSF TGTGCCACCAGCGCCCCGGGACTTACGCTCTCGTTT - TRBJ2-3 TRBV15 -
CASSLIAGGAYNEQFF TGTGCCAGCAGCTTAATCGCGGGGGGCGCCTACAATGAGCAGTTCTTC TRBD2 TRBJ2-1 TRBV7-3 few
CASSPTYLRKVYQPQHF TGCGCCAGCAGCCCAACATATCTCCGGAAAGTTTATCAGCCCCAGCATTTT - TRBJ1-5 TRBV4-1 -
CASSVEPGANVLTF TGTGCCAGCAGCGTAGAACCTGGGGCCAACGTCCTGACTTTC - TRBJ2-6 TRBV9 few
CASSLVAGAGELFF TGTGCCAGCAGCTTAGTGGCTGGGGCCGGGGAGCTGTTTTTT - TRBJ2-2 TRBV7-2 -